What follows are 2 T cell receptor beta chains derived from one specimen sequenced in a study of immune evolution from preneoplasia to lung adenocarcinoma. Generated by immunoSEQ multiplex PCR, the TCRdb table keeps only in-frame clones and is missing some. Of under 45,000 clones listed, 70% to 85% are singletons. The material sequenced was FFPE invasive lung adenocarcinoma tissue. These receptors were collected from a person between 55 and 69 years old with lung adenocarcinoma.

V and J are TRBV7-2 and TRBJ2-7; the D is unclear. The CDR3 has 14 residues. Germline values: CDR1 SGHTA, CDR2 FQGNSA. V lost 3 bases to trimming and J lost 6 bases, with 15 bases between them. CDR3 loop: CASSFSNAIGEQYF. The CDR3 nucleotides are TGTGCCAGCAGCTTCTCAAACGCTATCGGCGAGCAGTACTTC.

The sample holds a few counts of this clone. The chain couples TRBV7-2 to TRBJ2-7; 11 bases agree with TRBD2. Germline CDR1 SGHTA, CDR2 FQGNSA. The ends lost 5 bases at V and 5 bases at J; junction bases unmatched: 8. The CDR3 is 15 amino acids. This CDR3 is CASSITSGSFNEQYF. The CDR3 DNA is TGTGCCAGCAGCATTACTAGCGGGAGTTTCAACGAGCAGTACTTC.